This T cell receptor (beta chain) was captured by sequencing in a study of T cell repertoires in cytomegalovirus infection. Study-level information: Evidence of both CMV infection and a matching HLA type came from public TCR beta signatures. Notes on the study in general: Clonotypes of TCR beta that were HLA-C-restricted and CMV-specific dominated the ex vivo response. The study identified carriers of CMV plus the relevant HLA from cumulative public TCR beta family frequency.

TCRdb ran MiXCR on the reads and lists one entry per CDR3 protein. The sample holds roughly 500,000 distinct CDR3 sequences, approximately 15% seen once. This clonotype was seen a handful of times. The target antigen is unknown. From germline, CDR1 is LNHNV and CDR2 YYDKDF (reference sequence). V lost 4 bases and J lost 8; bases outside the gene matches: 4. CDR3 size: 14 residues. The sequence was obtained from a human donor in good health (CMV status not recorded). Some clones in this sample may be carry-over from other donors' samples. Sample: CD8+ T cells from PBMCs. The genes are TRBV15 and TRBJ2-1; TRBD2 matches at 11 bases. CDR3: CATSISGRAHEQFF. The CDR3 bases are TGTGCCACCAGCATTAGCGGGAGGGCCCATGAGCAGTTCTTC. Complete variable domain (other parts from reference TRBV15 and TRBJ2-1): DAMVIQNPRYQVTQFGKPVTLSCSQTLNHNVMYWYQQKSSQAPKLLFHYYDKDFNNEADTPDNFQSRRPNTSFCFLDIRSPGLGDTAMYLCATSISGRAHEQFFGPGTRLTVL.